This T cell receptor beta chain was captured by sequencing in a study of shared clonotypes between healthy human individuals. Repertoires were generated with immunoSEQ multiplex PCR, while TCRdb's copy carries only in-frame clones and drops some. The top ten hold about 12% of the sample, which has 450,000 to 600,000 clones, 65% to 80% seen once. Germline V CDR1 and CDR2: SGHAT, FQNNGV. J was trimmed by 6 bases and V by 2 bases; bases with no gene match: 8. The CDR3 totals 15 residues. The receptor was derived from a woman aged 40 to 55 in good health. Some clones in this sample may be carry-over from other donors' samples. Sequencing was performed on PBMCs. The chain has TRBV11-2 and TRBJ2-7; 9 bases agree with TRBD2. The CDR3 reads CASSLRSLAGSEQYF. The CDR3 nucleotides read TGTGCCAGCAGCTTAAGAAGCCTAGCGGGAAGCGAGCAGTACTTC. Filled out from reference TRBV11-2 and TRBJ2-7, the complete variable domain reads EAGVAQSPRYKIIEKRQSVAFWCNPISGHATLYWYQQILGQGPKLLIQFQNNGVVDDSQLPKDRFSAERLKGVDSTLKIQPAKLEDSAVYLCASSLRSLAGSEQYFGPGTRLTVT.